The TCR beta chain under discussion was sequenced for a study of blood T cell repertoires in COVID-19. The CDR3 is 16 residues long. Per germline, CDR1 MNHNS and CDR2 SASEGT. V trimming: 1 base; J trimming: 0 bases; junction bases outside the gene matches: 6. Repertoires were generated with immunoSEQ multiplex PCR, while TCRdb's copy carries only in-frame clones and drops some. This table has about 38,000 clones, 75% to 90% appearing once. The sequencing sample was made of peripheral blood. The chain combines TRBV6-1 with TRBJ2-7, with 7 positions matching TRBD1. The clonotype was recovered from a man aged 50 or older with active or convalescent COVID-19. The CDR3 bases are TGTGCCAGCAGTGAAGATACGGGACAGAACTCCTACGAGCAGTACTTC. Protein: CASSEDTGQNSYEQYF.